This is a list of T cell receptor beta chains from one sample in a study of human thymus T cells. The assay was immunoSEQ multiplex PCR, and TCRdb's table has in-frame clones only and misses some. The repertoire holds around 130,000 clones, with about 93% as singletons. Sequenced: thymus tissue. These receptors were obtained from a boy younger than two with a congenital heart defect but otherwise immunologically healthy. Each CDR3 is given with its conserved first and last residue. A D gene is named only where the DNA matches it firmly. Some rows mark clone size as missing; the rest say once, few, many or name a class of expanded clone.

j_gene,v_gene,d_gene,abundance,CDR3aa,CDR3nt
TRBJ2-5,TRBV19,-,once,CASSTTEYQETQYF,TGTGCCAGTAGTACCACTGAGTACCAAGAGACCCAGTACTTC
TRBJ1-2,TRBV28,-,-,CASRIQSGLRYGYTF,TGTGCCAGCAGAATCCAGTCCGGGCTACGCTATGGCTACACCTTC
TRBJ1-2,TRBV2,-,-,CASSGSGLNYGYTF,TGTGCCAGCAGTGGAAGTGGACTAAACTATGGCTACACCTTC
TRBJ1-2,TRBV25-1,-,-,CASSELGRKGDDDGYTF,TGTGCCAGCAGTGAACTCGGTCGGAAAGGGGACGATGATGGCTACACCTTC
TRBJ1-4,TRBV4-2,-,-,CASSRSRGTNEKLFF,TGTGCCAGCAGCCGATCCAGGGGAACTAATGAAAAACTGTTTTTT
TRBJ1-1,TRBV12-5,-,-,CASGKGTPQATEAFF,TGTGCTAGTGGTAAGGGGACTCCCCAAGCGACTGAAGCTTTCTTT
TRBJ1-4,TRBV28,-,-,CASSLQSRGKLFF,TGTGCCAGCAGTTTACAAAGCCGGGGAAAACTGTTTTTT
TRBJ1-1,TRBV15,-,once,CATSPMNQGPGYTEAFF,TGTGCCACCAGCCCCATGAACCAGGGACCTGGATACACTGAAGCTTTCTTT
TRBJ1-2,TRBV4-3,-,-,CASSQAGGGRYSQEGSNYGYTF,TGCGCCAGCAGCCAAGCGGGGGGAGGTCGCTACTCTCAGGAAGGGTCTAACTATGGCTACACCTTC
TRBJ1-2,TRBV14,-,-,CASSLTGLYGYTF,TGTGCCAGCAGCCTAACAGGGCTTTATGGCTACACCTTC
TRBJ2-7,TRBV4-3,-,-,CASSQDILGPSYEQYF,TGCGCCAGCAGCCAAGATATTCTAGGCCCATCCTACGAGCAGTACTTC
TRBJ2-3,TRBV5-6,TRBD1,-,CASSPHGRTGGPDTQYF,TGTGCCAGCAGCCCCCACGGAAGGACAGGGGGACCAGATACGCAGTATTTT
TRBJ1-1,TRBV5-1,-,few,CASSLQDSRREGTEAFF,TGCGCCAGCAGCTTGCAGGACAGCCGTCGTGAAGGGACTGAAGCTTTCTTT
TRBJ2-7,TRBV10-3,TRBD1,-,CAISVPISLDRGVHEQYF,TGTGCCATCAGTGTTCCGATAAGCTTAGACAGGGGAGTTCACGAGCAGTACTTC
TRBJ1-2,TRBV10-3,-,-,CAIRHDYGYTF,TGTGCCATCAGACACGACTATGGCTACACCTTC
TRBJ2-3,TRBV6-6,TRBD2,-,CASSYTRGGGDTQYF,TGTGCCAGCAGTTACACACGGGGGGGCGGAGATACGCAGTATTTT
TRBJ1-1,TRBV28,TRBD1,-,CASSLDRGDTEAFF,TGTGCCAGCAGTTTAGACAGGGGTGACACTGAAGCTTTCTTT
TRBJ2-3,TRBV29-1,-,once,CSVLRGDTQYF,TGCAGCGTTTTACGGGGAGATACGCAGTATTTT
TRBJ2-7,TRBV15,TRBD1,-,CATSRDRPQGVLGEQYF,TGTGCCACCAGCAGAGATCGGCCTCAGGGGGTGCTCGGCGAGCAGTACTTC
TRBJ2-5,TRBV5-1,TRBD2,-,CASSSFRGGSQETQYF,TGCGCCAGCAGCTCTTTCCGGGGGGGGTCCCAAGAGACCCAGTACTTC
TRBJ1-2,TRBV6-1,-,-,CASSEISGTGPATRYGYTF,TGTGCCAGCAGTGAAATTTCGGGAACAGGTCCGGCTACTCGTTATGGCTACACCTTC
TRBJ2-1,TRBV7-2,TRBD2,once,CASSSKTSGGAEQFF,TGTGCCAGCAGTTCTAAGACTAGCGGGGGGGCTGAGCAGTTCTTC
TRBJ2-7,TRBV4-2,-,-,CASSQNSQSYEQYF,TGTGCCAGCAGCCAAAACTCCCAATCCTACGAGCAGTACTTC
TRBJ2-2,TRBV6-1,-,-,CASSSGELFF,TGTGCCAGCTCTTCCGGGGAGCTGTTTTTT
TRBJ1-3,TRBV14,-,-,CASSHRGGNTIYF,TGTGCCAGCAGCCACCGGGGGGGAAACACCATATATTTT
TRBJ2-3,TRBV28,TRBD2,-,CASSLRLSGGRGDTQYF,TGTGCCAGCAGTTTACGATTAAGCGGGGGGCGGGGAGATACGCAGTATTTT
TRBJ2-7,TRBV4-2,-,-,CASSQERTIIEQYF,TGTGCCAGCAGCCAAGAGAGGACGATAATCGAGCAGTACTTC
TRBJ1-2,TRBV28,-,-,CASGAPEGGYTF,TGTGCTTCAGGAGCCCCAGAGGGTGGCTACACCTTC
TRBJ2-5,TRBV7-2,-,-,CASSLEAASQPYQETQYF,TGTGCCAGCAGCTTAGAAGCGGCTTCACAGCCGTACCAAGAGACCCAGTACTTC
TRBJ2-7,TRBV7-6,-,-,CASSSSANEQYF,TGTGCCAGCAGCTCGTCCGCAAACGAGCAGTACTTC
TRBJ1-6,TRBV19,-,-,CASSGGGSPRNSPLHF,TGTGCCAGTAGTGGGGGCGGGTCCCCCCGGAATTCACCCCTCCACTTT
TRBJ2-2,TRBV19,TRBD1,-,CASTLGQENTGELFF,TGTGCCAGTACTCTAGGACAGGAGAACACCGGGGAGCTGTTTTTT
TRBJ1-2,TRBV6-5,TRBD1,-,CASSRQGGIIYGYTF,TGTGCCAGCAGCCGACAGGGCGGGATTATCTATGGCTACACCTTC
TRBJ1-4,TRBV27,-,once,CASSFGAAPPTNEKLFF,TGTGCCAGCAGTTTTGGCGCAGCTCCCCCAACTAATGAAAAACTGTTTTTT
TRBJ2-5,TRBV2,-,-,CASKEGGATQYF,TGTGCCAGCAAAGAAGGGGGGGCGACCCAGTACTTC
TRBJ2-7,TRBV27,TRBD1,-,CASKSGTEIVEQYF,TGTGCCAGCAAGAGTGGGACAGAAATCGTCGAGCAGTACTTC
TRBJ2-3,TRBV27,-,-,CASSPRRIPSTDTQYF,TGTGCCAGCAGTCCACGTAGGATACCTAGCACAGATACGCAGTATTTT
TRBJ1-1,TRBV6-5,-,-,CATWGRDTEAFF,TGTGCCACCTGGGGCAGGGACACTGAAGCTTTCTTT
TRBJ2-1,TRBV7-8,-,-,CASSLVRDGYNEQFF,TGTGCCAGCAGCTTAGTCCGGGACGGGTACAATGAGCAGTTCTTC
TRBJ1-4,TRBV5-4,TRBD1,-,CASSPGQFNEKLFF,TGTGCCAGCAGCCCGGGACAGTTTAATGAAAAACTGTTTTTT
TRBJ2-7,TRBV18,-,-,CASSPPFSYEQYF,TGTGCCAGCTCCCCTCCGTTTTCCTACGAGCAGTACTTC
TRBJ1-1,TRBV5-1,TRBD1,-,CASSLAGGAIGGNTEAFF,TGCGCCAGCAGCTTGGCAGGGGGCGCGATCGGGGGGAACACTGAAGCTTTCTTT